The next 2 T cell receptor beta chains were all read from a single sample in a study of CD8 T cells in ankylosing spondylitis. TCRdb ran MiXCR on the 5' RACE reads and lists one entry per CDR3 protein. The sample lists 200,000 to 250,000 distinct CDR3 sequences, about 10% seen once, with under 8% in the top ten. Sequencing used blood, either unsorted or a sorted T cell fraction (not recorded which). All receptors come from a male donor with ankylosing spondylitis or in good health (not recorded which).

This clonotype was recorded at least ten times. The chain carries TRBV15 and TRBJ2-3; 10 nucleotides agree with TRBD2. V was pared by 2 bases and J by 4 bases, with 12 bases of the junction left unmatched. The CDR3 is 18 amino acids. Germline CDR1 LNHNV, CDR2 YYDKDF (reference sequence). The CDR3 sequence is CATSRNRRLAGESDTQYF. For the CDR3, the DNA is TGTGCCACCAGCAGAAATAGGCGGCTAGCGGGAGAGTCAGATACGCAGTATTTT.

This clonotype was detected many times. The V call is TRBV10-2, the J call TRBJ2-3, with TRBD2 matching 8 bases. J gave up 3 bases and V 6 bases, and 5 bases lay outside the gene matches. Germline-derived CDR1 and CDR2 are WSHSY and SAAADI. There are 14 residues in the CDR3. CDR3 region: CASRASGSTDTQYF. CDR3 in DNA: TGCGCCAGCAGGGCTAGCGGGTCAACAGATACGCAGTATTTT.